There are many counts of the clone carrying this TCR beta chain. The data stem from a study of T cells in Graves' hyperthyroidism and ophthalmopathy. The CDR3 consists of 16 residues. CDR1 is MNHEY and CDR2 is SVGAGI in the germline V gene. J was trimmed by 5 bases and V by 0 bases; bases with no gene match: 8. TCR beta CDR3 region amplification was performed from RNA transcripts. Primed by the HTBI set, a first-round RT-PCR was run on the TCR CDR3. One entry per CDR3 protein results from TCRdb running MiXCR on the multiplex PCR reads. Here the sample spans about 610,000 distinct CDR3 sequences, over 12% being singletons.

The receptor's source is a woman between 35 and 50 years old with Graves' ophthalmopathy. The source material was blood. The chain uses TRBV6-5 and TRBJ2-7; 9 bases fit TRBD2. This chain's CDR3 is CASSYSISGRRNEQYF. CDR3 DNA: TGTGCCAGCAGTTACTCGATTAGCGGGAGACGCAACGAGCAGTACTTC.